This T cell receptor beta chain was profiled in a study of T cell responses to AZD1222 COVID-19 vaccine. Study-wide results and caveats: Donors in the cohort were predominantly white British and more often female, and clonal diversity was possibly underestimated.

Sequencing was performed with immunoSEQ multiplex PCR; in TCRdb, only in-frame clones are kept and a portion is missing. Here the sample spans about 150,000 clones, 91% being singletons. The junction had 4 bases not matched to a gene; V was cut back by 4 bases and J by 0 bases. The germline gives CDR1 SGHTA, CDR2 FQGTGA. The CDR3 has 15 residues. On this clone itself: Antigen unknown.

This sequence originates from an adult in good health. Sequencing used peripheral blood, obtained on day 0 of AZD1222 vaccination. V usage is TRBV7-3 and J usage is TRBJ1-1; 8 nucleotides line up with TRBD1. The CDR3 is CASSSLTGVNTEAFF. The CDR3 DNA sequence: TGTGCCAGCAGCTCCCTGACAGGGGTGAACACTGAAGCTTTCTTT. The whole variable domain, remainder taken from reference TRBV7-3 and TRBJ1-1, is GAGVSQTPSNKVTEKGKYVELRCDPISGHTALYWYRQSLGQGPEFLIYFQGTGAADDSGLPNDRFFAVRPEGSVSTLKIQRTERGDSAVYLCASSSLTGVNTEAFFGQGTRLTVV.